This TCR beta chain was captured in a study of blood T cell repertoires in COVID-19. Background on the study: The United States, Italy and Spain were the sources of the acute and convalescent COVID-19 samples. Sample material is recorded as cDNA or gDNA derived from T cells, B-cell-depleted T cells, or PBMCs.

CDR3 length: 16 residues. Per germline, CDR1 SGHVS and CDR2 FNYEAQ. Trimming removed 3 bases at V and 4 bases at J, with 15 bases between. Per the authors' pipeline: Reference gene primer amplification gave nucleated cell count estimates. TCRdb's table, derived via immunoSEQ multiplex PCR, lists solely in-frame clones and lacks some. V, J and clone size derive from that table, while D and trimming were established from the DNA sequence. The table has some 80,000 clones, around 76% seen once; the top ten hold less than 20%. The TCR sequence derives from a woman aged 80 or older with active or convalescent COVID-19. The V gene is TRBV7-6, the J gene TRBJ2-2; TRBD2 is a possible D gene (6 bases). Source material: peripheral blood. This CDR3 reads CASSLGLTSRTGELFF. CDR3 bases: TGTGCCAGCAGCTTGGGCCTCACTAGCCGCACCGGGGAGCTGTTTTTT.